The 27 T cell receptor beta chains below were found in one sample sequenced in a study of molecular identifiers for immune sequencing clone quantification. MiXCR, run by TCRdb on the PCR reads, gives a single entry per CDR3 protein. Of 490,000 or so distinct CDR3 sequences in the sample, over 20% were seen once. Input material: naive CD8+ T cells from blood, with Jurkat cell RNA spiked in. Subset of the sample: FACS-sorted CD8+CD4-CCR7+CD45RA+ naive T cells. These receptor sequences come from a human donor in good health. Some libraries in this study had Jurkat cell RNA spiked in.

V and J are TRBV4-1 and TRBJ2-7, with D possibly matching TRBD1 (6 bases). The CDR3 length is 17 residues. The germline CDR1 and CDR2 sequences are MGHRA and YSYEKL. V was shortened by 1 base and J by 4 bases, with 20 bases between the two germline ends. The DNA of the CDR3 is TGCGCCAGCAGCCAAGGCTGGACAGTTCCCCTTGGGTACGAGCAGTACTTC. Translating it yields CASSQGWTVPLGYEQYF.

The V and J genes are TRBV5-6 and TRBJ2-7, with unresolved D. Germline-derived CDR1 and CDR2 are SGHDT and YYEEEE. This CDR3 has 13 amino acids. The V end was cut by 0 bases, the J end by 3 bases, with 7 bases between. CDR3 protein: CASSLVFGYEQYF. In DNA form, the CDR3 reads TGTGCCAGCAGCTTGGTATTTGGCTACGAGCAGTACTTC.

The V gene is TRBV9, the J gene TRBJ1-1; D is possibly TRBD1 (6 bases). This CDR3 contains 16 residues. Trimming removed 0 bases at V and 2 bases at J, with 14 bases between. Germline CDR1 and CDR2: SGDLS and YYNGEE. This CDR3 reads CASSVGGGAGNTEAFF. For the CDR3, the DNA is TGTGCCAGCAGCGTAGGTGGGGGCGCCGGAAACACTGAAGCTTTCTTT.

About this clonotype itself: Sequence at one end of the junction differs from germline and may be a read error. The V and J genes are TRBV4-3 and TRBJ2-7; TRBD2 aligns across 9 bases. CDR3 length: 17 amino acids. Germline V gene lookup returns CDR1 LGHNA and CDR2 YSLEER. The CDR3 sequence is CASSQDPLRGGAYEQYF. CDR3 nucleotide sequence: TGTGCCAGCAGCCAAGATCCTTTGCGCGGGGGGGCCTACGAGCAGTACTTC.

This clonotype was recorded at least ten times. J is TRBJ2-3 and V is TRBV9; D is unclear. This CDR3 comprises 14 residues. V was shortened by 0 bases and J by 4 bases, with 9 bases between the two germline ends. CDR1 and CDR2 (germline): SGDLS, YYNGEE. The CDR3 DNA reads as TGTGCCAGCAGCGTAGGAGCTTCCGCAGATACGCAGTATTTT. Translating it yields CASSVGASADTQYF.

This clonotype was found many times. The rearrangement joins TRBV6-6 to TRBJ1-5; the D is unclear. The CDR3 covers 14 residues. Germline V gives CDR1 MNHNY, CDR2 SVGAGI (reference sequence). V gave up 6 bases and J gave up 6 bases, with 15 bases separating them. The CDR3 DNA is TGTGCCAGCAGGACCACAGAGGTCAGTCAGCCCCAGCATTTT. Translation: CASRTTEVSQPQHF.

Only one count was recorded for this clonotype. This is likely a read error, given that the CDR3 carries no conserved phenylalanine or tryptophan at its end. The rearrangement joins TRBV10-2 to TRBJ2-3; the D gene is possibly TRBD2 (6 bases). Germline lookup yields CDR1 WSHSY and CDR2 SAAADI. The CDR3 length is 14 residues. Deletions cut 4 bases from V and 4 bases from J, with 12 bases between. CDR3 nucleotide sequence: TGCGCCAGCAGTGTTGACGGGAGCGCAGATACGCAGTATTCT. It yields the protein CASSVDGSADTQYS.

This clonotype showed up many times. The rearrangement links TRBV5-1 to TRBJ2-3, with 7 bases matching TRBD2. Germline assignment: CDR1 SGHRS and CDR2 YFSETQ. The CDR3 is 15 amino acids. V was pared by 4 bases and J by 2 bases, with 7 bases of the junction left unmatched. CDR3 sequence reads: CASSVPSGNTDTQYF. In DNA, the CDR3 is TGCGCCAGCAGCGTCCCAAGCGGGAACACAGATACGCAGTATTTT.

This clonotype showed up just a few times. The V gene is TRBV11-2, the J gene TRBJ2-7, with TRBD1 matching over 9 bases. From germline, CDR1 is SGHAT and CDR2 FQNNGV. V gave up 5 bases and J gave up 1 base; unmatched junction bases: 6. The CDR3 covers 15 residues. This CDR3 reads CASSQMGTGSYEQYF. Here the CDR3 DNA reads TGTGCCAGCAGCCAAATGGGGACAGGGTCCTACGAGCAGTACTTC.

The table lists this clonotype with many counts. This chain links TRBV7-2 with TRBJ2-3; 8 nucleotides agree with TRBD2. V shed 6 bases and J 3 bases; nucleotides not matched to a gene: 11. The germline CDR1 and CDR2 sequences are SGHTA and FQGNSA. The CDR3 is 16 residues long. CDR3: CASSPTLKRGTDTQYF. Written as DNA, the CDR3 is TGTGCCAGCAGTCCTACCCTGAAGCGGGGGACAGATACGCAGTATTTT.

Details on this clonotype: A single base is all that separates this from a far larger clone, so a read error is likely. The V gene is TRBV5-6, the J gene TRBJ2-7; 9 nucleotides match TRBD1. Germline values: CDR1 SGHDT, CDR2 YYEEEE. CDR3 size: 14 residues. V trimming: 0 bases; J trimming: 5 bases; junction bases outside the gene matches: 3. CDR3 loop: CASSLGQGVHEQYF. The CDR3 DNA is TGTGCCAGCAGCTTGGGACAGGGGGTGCACGAGCAGTACTTC.

The rearrangement uses TRBV4-3 and TRBJ1-1; the D gene is possibly TRBD1 (6 bases). V was pared by 5 bases and J by 4 bases, with 26 bases between. CDR3 length: 18 residues. Per the germline V gene, CDR1 is LGHNA and CDR2 is YSLEER. This chain's CDR3 is CASSGPNREKSGITEAFF. CDR3 nucleotide sequence: TGCGCCAGCAGCGGACCGAACAGGGAAAAATCTGGTATCACTGAAGCTTTCTTT.

This clonotype was seen repeatedly, ten times or more. This chain connects TRBV7-9 to TRBJ1-1; D remains ambiguous. The V gene's germline CDR1 is SEHNR and CDR2 FQNEAQ (reference sequence). The CDR3 runs 17 residues. Trimming cost V 4 bases and J 0 bases, with 18 bases left between them. The CDR3 DNA sequence: TGTGCCAGCAGCTCCCCGACACAAAGAGTGGTGAACACTGAAGCTTTCTTT. It yields the protein CASSSPTQRVVNTEAFF.

There are a few counts of this clonotype. The J gene is TRBJ1-1, the V gene TRBV27, with D unclear. CDR3 length: 13 amino acids. In germline, CDR1 is MNHEY, CDR2 SMNVEV (reference sequence). The ends were cut back, 6 bases at V and 0 bases at J, with 8 bases in the middle. The CDR3 coding sequence is TGTGCCAGCAGCCTACACCTGAACACTGAAGCTTTCTTT. Amino acid sequence: CASSLHLNTEAFF.

This clonotype was found many times. The chain joins TRBV19 to TRBJ2-1; TRBD1 matches 7 bases. CDR1 and CDR2 from the germline V gene are LNHDA and SQIVND (reference sequence). V shed 3 bases, J shed 6 bases, and the junction held 11 bases outside the gene matches. The CDR3 has 16 residues. The CDR3 reads CASSIGGRGRPNEQFF. DNA for the CDR3: TGTGCCAGTAGTATCGGTGGTAGGGGGCGCCCCAATGAGCAGTTCTTC. Looking up the rest from reference TRBV19 and TRBJ2-1 gives the full variable domain: DGGITQSPKYLFRKEGQNVTLSCEQNLNHDAMYWYRQDPGQGLRLIYYSQIVNDFQKGDIAEGYSVSREKKESFPLTVTSAQKNPTAFYLCASSIGGRGRPNEQFFGPGTRLTVL.

This chain links TRBV7-2 with TRBJ1-2; D gene ambiguous. V lost 5 bases, J lost 1 base, and 11 bases lay in between. CDR3 length equals 14 residues. In germline, CDR1 is SGHTA, CDR2 FQGNSA. DNA for the CDR3: TGTGCCAGCAGCCCACTAGACCTTAACTATGGCTACACCTTC. This gives the protein CASSPLDLNYGYTF.

This clonotype showed up many times. This chain connects TRBV7-6 to TRBJ1-4; 9 bases agree with TRBD1. Looked up from germline, CDR1 is SGHVS and CDR2 is FNYEAQ. Trimming took 5 bases from V and 5 from J; bases not matched to a gene: 3. The CDR3 is 14 amino acids. DNA for the CDR3: TGTGCCAGCAGCCGGGACAGGGTAAATGAAAAACTGTTTTTT. Protein: CASSRDRVNEKLFF.

The chain employs TRBV7-9 and TRBJ2-1, with TRBD1 matching 7 bases. Germline CDR1 reads SEHNR; CDR2 reads FQNEAQ (reference sequence). The J segment lost 11 bases and the V segment lost 3 bases, leaving 16 bases of the junction unmatched. This CDR3 is 16 amino acids long. The CDR3 DNA sequence: TGTGCCAGCAGCTTTAACCGGGACAGTGGGGCCATACAGCAGTTCTTC. Protein sequence: CASSFNRDSGAIQQFF. The full variable domain, completed using reference TRBV7-9 and TRBJ2-1, is DTGVSQNPRHKITKRGQNVTFRCDPISEHNRLYWYRQTLGQGPEFLTYFQNEAQLEKSRLLSDRFSAERPKGSFSTLEIQRTEQGDSAMYLCASSFNRDSGAIQQFFGPGTRLTVL.

This clonotype was recorded at least ten times. The chain combines TRBV5-4 with TRBJ1-2; D is unresolved. The ends were cut back, 2 bases at V and 5 bases at J, with 7 bases in the middle. The CDR3 has 12 residues. CDR1 is SGHNT, CDR2 YYREEE, per germline (reference sequence). CDR3 in DNA: TGTGCCAGCAGCTTACTCCAATATGGCTACACCTTC. It codes for CASSLLQYGYTF.

This clonotype was found many times. The rearrangement uses TRBV20-1 and TRBJ1-5; D is uncertain. The CDR3 has 14 residues. V gave up 1 base and J gave up 0 bases, with 7 bases separating them. Per germline, CDR1 DFQATT and CDR2 SNEGSKA (reference sequence). DNA for the CDR3: TGCAGTGCTAGAGGTTGGATTAGCAATCAGCCCCAGCATTTT. Translated: CSARGWISNQPQHF.

There are many counts of this clonotype. The genes are TRBV19 and TRBJ2-7; TRBD2 agrees at 9 bases. Unmatched junction bases numbered 8, after V lost 9 bases and J lost 2 bases. The CDR3 sequence is 14 residues long. Germline lookup yields CDR1 LNHDA and CDR2 SQIVND (reference sequence). For the CDR3, the DNA is TGTGCCAGCGGACCGGGACTAGCCACCTACGAGCAGTACTTC. This encodes CASGPGLATYEQYF. Together with reference TRBV19 and TRBJ2-7, the CDR3 gives the full variable domain: DGGITQSPKYLFRKEGQNVTLSCEQNLNHDAMYWYRQDPGQGLRLIYYSQIVNDFQKGDIAEGYSVSREKKESFPLTVTSAQKNPTAFYLCASGPGLATYEQYFGPGTRLTVT.

This clonotype was seen repeatedly, ten times or more. The rearrangement uses TRBV7-6 and TRBJ2-7; D ambiguous. The CDR3 sequence is 13 residues long. Between the trimmed V and J ends, which lost 1 base and 3 bases, there was a span of 7 bases. CDR1 and CDR2 from the germline V gene are SGHVS and FNYEAQ. The CDR3: CASSLGDYYEQYF. The CDR3 DNA follows: TGTGCCAGCAGCTTAGGGGATTACTACGAGCAGTACTTC.

Comment on this clonotype: A read error may account for a junction end that differs from germline. The chain couples TRBV9 to TRBJ1-1, with D uncertain. Germline lookup yields CDR1 SGDLS and CDR2 YYNGEE. The length of the CDR3 is 13 residues. The CDR3 reads CAGSARLNTEAFF. The CDR3 coding sequence is TGTGCCGGCAGCGCCAGGCTTAACACTGAAGCTTTCTTT. Based on the CDR3 plus reference TRBV9 and TRBJ1-1, the full variable domain is DSGVTQTPKHLITATGQRVTLRCSPRSGDLSVYWYQQSLDQGLQFLIQYYNGEERAKGNILERFSAQQFPDLHSELNLSSLELGDSALYFCAGSARLNTEAFFGQGTRLTVV.

This clonotype was counted a few times. The chain couples TRBV6-1 to TRBJ2-7; 8 nucleotides agree with TRBD1. Germline trimming cut 2 bases from V and 1 base from J; bases unmatched to any gene: 4. The CDR3 totals 15 residues. The germline CDR1 and CDR2 sequences are MNHNS and SASEGT. The DNA of the CDR3 is TGTGCCAGCAGTGAACCCCGGGACAGGTCCTACGAGCAGTACTTC. Its translation is CASSEPRDRSYEQYF.

The chain employs TRBV3-1 and TRBJ2-3, with 7 bases fitting TRBD1. Per germline, CDR1 LGHDT and CDR2 YNNKEL (reference sequence). J was trimmed by 2 bases and V by 2 bases; bases with no gene match: 7. CDR3 length: 16 amino acids. CDR3 sequence: CASSQSTGDPTDTQYF. In nucleotides, the CDR3 is TGTGCCAGCAGCCAAAGTACAGGGGACCCCACAGATACGCAGTATTTT.

This clonotype was seen at least ten times. The chain recombines TRBV7-8 with TRBJ1-1, with D possibly matching TRBD1 (6 bases). V was cut by 1 base and J by 5 bases, with 11 bases left in between. This CDR3 comprises 14 residues. Germline V gene lookup returns CDR1 SGHVS and CDR2 FQNEAQ. The CDR3 DNA reads TGTGCCAGCAGCTTAGAGGGGGGATGGACTGAAGCTTTCTTT. Encoded protein: CASSLEGGWTEAFF.

The V gene is TRBV6-1, the J gene TRBJ2-7; D not certain. Trimming removed 2 bases at V and 0 bases at J, with 14 bases between. The CDR3 has 16 residues. Germline CDR1 reads MNHNS; CDR2 reads SASEGT. CDR3 sequence (DNA): TGTGCCAGCAGTGAAAAAGTTAGTCTTAGCTCCTACGAGCAGTACTTC. Amino acid sequence: CASSEKVSLSSYEQYF.